This TCR beta chain was identified in a study of CD8 T cells in ankylosing spondylitis (dated by TCRdb to 2016 to 2017). At the level of the whole study: The study set out to find disease-linked TCR variants by profiling T cell receptor beta repertoires in ankylosing spondylitis patients and healthy donors. The full study cohort comprised around 25 ankylosing spondylitis patients and some 100 healthy donors. Peripheral blood was sampled, and synovial fluid was additionally collected from ankylosing spondylitis patients.

V is pared back by 3 bases and J by 0 bases, with 15 bases lying between the germline termini. The germline V gene (reference sequence) specifies DFQATT as CDR1 and SNEGSKA as CDR2. From its cysteine to its phenylalanine, the CDR3 spans 16 amino acids. Only CDR3 DNA is held: 48 bases, read in frame from base 1. Sequencing used an Illumina HiSeq 2500. Quantitative 5'-RACE with molecular barcodes was used to prepare TCR beta libraries. On the study's bioinformatics: A new computational method based on a probabilistic model of VDJ rearrangement was used to identify disease-linked TCR variants. TCRdb's own reprocessing of the public reads used fastp at Q25 and MiXCR and kept productive beta chains. Each entry merges the rows of one CDR3 protein and shows their most common DNA and genes. It is TCRdb's table, rather than the study itself, that gives the V and J calls and clone size. The sample table holds 210,000 or so distinct CDR3 sequences, of which about 26% were seen once. The top ten hold roughly 6.7% of the sample.

There are a few counts of this clonotype. Its antigen target is currently unknown. Base-call qualities are not available, and no considerably larger clone is one nucleotide away. The paper as a whole reports these results and caveats: Some motif variants were previously reported in synovial fluid and blood of reactive arthritis patients, suggesting common disease-initiation mechanisms. A TCR beta motif made up of under ten highly homologous amino acid variants appeared to be characteristic of blood from ankylosing spondylitis patients. The disease-linked clones had a CD8+ phenotype and were found at relatively low frequencies in peripheral blood. According to the report, matched synovial fluid samples from ankylosing spondylitis patients were significantly enriched for the disease-linked clones.

The rearranged segments are TRBV20-1 and TRBJ1-5; TRBD1 is possibly the D segment (6 matching bases). The sequenced material came from blood, either unsorted or a sorted T cell fraction (not recorded which). This clonotype originated in a male donor with ankylosing spondylitis or in good health (not recorded which). In nucleotides, the sequence is TGCAGTGCTAGGTGGAGGGGACACTTTAGCAATCAGCCCCAGCATTTT. Its coded protein is CSARWRGHFSNQPQHF.